This TCR beta chain was recorded in a study of blood T cell repertoires in COVID-19 (dated by TCRdb to the early 2020s). Regarding the study in general: Samples covering the acute and convalescent phases of COVID-19 were provided by collaborators in the United States, Italy and Spain. A freely available public database, intended as a resource for researchers studying the immune response to SARS-CoV-2, is where the repertoires were released. Nearly every sample came with metadata listing a de-identified subject ID, COVID-19 status, age in years and sex. Where available, HLA class I and class II types were taken from metadata supplied by the sample provider and were not determined by assay-based typing. The prospective study material was composed of cDNA or gDNA derived from T cells, B-cell-depleted T cells, or PBMCs. Deeply sampled blood TCRbeta repertoires from subjects exposed to, actively infected with, or recovered from COVID-19 were included in the dataset. The samples were drawn from the first 160 participants of the ongoing ImmuneRACE study and from some 1,300 subjects provided by 6 global collaborators. Results the study describes overall, beyond this receptor: Clinical and demographic metadata were provided uncurated, with the amount varying by source and participant.

The immunoSEQ Assay, a bias-controlled multiplex PCR, was used to amplify TCRbeta CDR3 regions from genomic DNA. The authors' pipeline ran thus. The number of nucleated cells in each sample was estimated by amplification of reference gene primers within the assay. To quantify the absolute abundance of each unique TCRbeta CDR3 rearrangement, sequence reads were collapsed and filtered. For each sample, productive Simpson clonality was calculated as the square root of Simpson's diversity index across productive rearrangements. Not all clones reach the TCRdb copy of this immuneACCESS table, which keeps in-frame sequences only. Checked studies attribute under half of the gap to unresolved V genes and leave the rest unexplained. That table supplies the V and J calls and clone size; D and trimming were determined from the DNA. Across this sample there are tens of thousands of clones, with 85% to 95% seen only once. 2% to 2.5% of the sample is in the top ten clones.

Collaborating institutions collected whole blood in K2EDTA tubes following their own protocols. For TCRbeta analysis, collaborators shipped samples as frozen whole blood, isolated PBMCs, or DNA extracted from either of those sample types. Trimming removed 5 bases from V and 1 base from J, leaving 9 bases between the germline ends. Sequences SEHNR (CDR1) and FQNEAQ (CDR2) are obtained from the germline V gene (reference sequence). The cysteine opens and the phenylalanine closes a CDR3 of 14 amino acids. CDR3 DNA is the only sequence kept; it has 42 bases, read in frame from the first base. On this clone: Which antigen it targets is not known. Base qualities were left out, and no much larger clone turns up one base away.

The sequence is built from TRBV7-9 and TRBJ1-5; TRBD1 is perhaps the D gene, given 5 matching bases. Sequencing used peripheral blood. This clonotype was sampled from a human donor with active COVID-19. The donor label of this sample is uncertain. The bases read TGTGCCAGCAGCCCAACAGGAAGCAATCAGCCCCAGCATTTT. Translated, this is CASSPTGSNQPQHF. The CDR3, completed at both ends by the reference TRBV7-9 and TRBJ1-5 genes, gives the full variable domain DTGVSQNPRHKITKRGQNVTFRCDPISEHNRLYWYRQTLGQGPEFLTYFQNEAQLEKSRLLSDRFSAERPKGSFSTLEIQRTEQGDSAMYLCASSPTGSNQPQHFGDGTRLSIL.